Each of the 7 T cell receptor beta chains below was sequenced from the same sample in a study of shared clonotypes between healthy human individuals. TCRdb's table, derived via immunoSEQ multiplex PCR, lists solely in-frame clones and lacks some. The data show approximately 740,000 clones, with approximately 92% seen just once and 20% to 30% held by the top ten. The naive CD8 subset, CD45RO-negative cells positively selected for CCR7, excluded terminally differentiated effector memory CD45RA+ cells. Sample: naive CD8+ T cells sorted from blood. The receptor source for this set is a man between 25 and 39 years old in good health.

The chain couples TRBV5-1 to TRBJ2-1, with 12 bases aligning to TRBD2. Per germline, CDR1 SGHRS and CDR2 YFSETQ. J gave up 7 bases and V 7 bases, and 12 bases lay outside the gene matches. The CDR3 spans 16 residues. CDR3 in amino acids: CASFSHLTSGGNEQFF. CDR3 DNA sequence: TGCGCCAGCTTCTCCCACCTAACTAGCGGGGGGAATGAGCAGTTCTTC.

The gene calls are TRBV19 and TRBJ2-3; D remains ambiguous. The V gene lost 4 bases and the J gene lost 0 bases, with 14 bases spanning the gap. The germline V gene encodes CDR1 LNHDA and CDR2 SQIVND (reference sequence). The CDR3 length is 16 residues. In nucleotides, the CDR3 is TGTGCCAGTAGTACCACTATCTTGGCGAGCACAGATACGCAGTATTTT. Translating gives CASSTTILASTDTQYF.

The gene calls are TRBV29-1 and TRBJ2-1; D call uncertain. The CDR3 totals 16 residues. Germline values: CDR1 SQVTM, CDR2 ANQGSEA. Trimming removed 0 bases from V and 0 bases from J, with 12 bases in between. The CDR3 DNA reads TGCAGCGTTGAAGATCTAATGGGCGGCTCCTACAATGAGCAGTTCTTC. Its translation is CSVEDLMGGSYNEQFF.

V gene TRBV9 combines with J gene TRBJ2-3; perhaps TRBD2 as D (6 bases). Trimming shortened V by 0 bases and J by 2 bases, and 10 bases separated the two germline ends. CDR3 length equals 15 residues. CDR1 SGDLS and CDR2 YYNGEE come from the germline V gene. The CDR3 reads CASSVDPSATDTQYF. In DNA, the CDR3 is TGTGCCAGCAGCGTAGACCCTAGCGCCACAGATACGCAGTATTTT.

The chain combines TRBV5-1 with TRBJ1-1, with D hard to call. The length of the CDR3 is 15 residues. In germline, CDR1 is SGHRS, CDR2 YFSETQ. V was cut by 4 bases and J by 1 base, with 14 bases left in between. This CDR3 reads CASSQHSSSNTEAFF. The DNA of the CDR3 is TGCGCCAGCAGCCAACATTCTTCATCGAACACTGAAGCTTTCTTT.

V and J are TRBV27 and TRBJ2-1; 10 bases match TRBD2. From germline, CDR1 is MNHEY and CDR2 SMNVEV (reference sequence). This CDR3 is 17 amino acids long. Unmatched junction bases numbered 14, after V lost 5 bases and J lost 7 bases. CDR3 nucleotide sequence: TGTGCCAGCAGTCATCTAATAGCGGGAGGTGGAGGGAATGAGCAGTTCTTC. Translated: CASSHLIAGGGGNEQFF.

The V gene is TRBV10-3, the J gene TRBJ2-7, with 12 bases aligning to TRBD1. Per germline, CDR1 ENHRY and CDR2 SYGVKD. V lost 5 bases, J lost 9 bases, and 11 bases stayed unmatched. The CDR3 consists of 15 residues. The chain's CDR3 is CAISQSGQGAPGQYF. The CDR3 DNA reads TGTGCCATCAGTCAATCGGGACAGGGGGCGCCGGGGCAGTACTTC.